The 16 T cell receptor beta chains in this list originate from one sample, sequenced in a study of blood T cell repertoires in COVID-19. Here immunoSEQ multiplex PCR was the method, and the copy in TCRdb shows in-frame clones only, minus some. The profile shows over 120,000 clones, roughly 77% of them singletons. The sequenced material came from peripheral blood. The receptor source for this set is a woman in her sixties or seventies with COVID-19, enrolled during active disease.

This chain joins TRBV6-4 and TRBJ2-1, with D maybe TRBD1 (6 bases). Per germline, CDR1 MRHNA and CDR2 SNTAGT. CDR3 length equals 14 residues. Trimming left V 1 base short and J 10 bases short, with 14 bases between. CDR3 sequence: CASSDYYRDGEQFF. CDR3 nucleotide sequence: TGTGCCAGCAGTGACTACTACAGGGATGGGGAGCAGTTCTTC.

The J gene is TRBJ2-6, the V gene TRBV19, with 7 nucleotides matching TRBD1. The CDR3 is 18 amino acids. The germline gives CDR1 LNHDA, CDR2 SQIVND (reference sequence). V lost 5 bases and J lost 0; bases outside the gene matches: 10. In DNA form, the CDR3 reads TGTGCCAGTAGTCGGGACAGCGTAAGAGGCTCTGGGGCCAACGTCCTGACTTTC. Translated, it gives CASSRDSVRGSGANVLTF.

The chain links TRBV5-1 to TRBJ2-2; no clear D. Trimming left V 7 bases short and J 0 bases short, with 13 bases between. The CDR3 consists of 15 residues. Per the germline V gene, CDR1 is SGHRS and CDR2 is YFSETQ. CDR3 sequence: CASGLVFPNTGELFF. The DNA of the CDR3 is TGCGCCAGCGGGTTGGTCTTCCCGAACACCGGGGAGCTGTTTTTT.

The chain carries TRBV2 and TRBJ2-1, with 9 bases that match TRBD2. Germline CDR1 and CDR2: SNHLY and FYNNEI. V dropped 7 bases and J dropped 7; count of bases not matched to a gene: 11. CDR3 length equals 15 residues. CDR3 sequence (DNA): TGTGCCAGCAAACCGGGACTAGCTGTTATTAATGAGCAGTTCTTC. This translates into CASKPGLAVINEQFF. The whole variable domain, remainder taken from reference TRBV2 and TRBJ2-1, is EPEVTQTPSHQVTQMGQEVILRCVPISNHLYFYWYRQILGQKVEFLVSFYNNEISEKSEIFDDQFSVERPDGSNFTLKIRSTKLEDSAMYFCASKPGLAVINEQFFGPGTRLTVL.

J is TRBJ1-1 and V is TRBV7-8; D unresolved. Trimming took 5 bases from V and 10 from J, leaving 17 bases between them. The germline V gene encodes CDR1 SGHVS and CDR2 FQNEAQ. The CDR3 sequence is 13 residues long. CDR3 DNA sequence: TGTGCCAGCAGCCTCGGGAGTGGGTTTGGAGCTTTCTTT. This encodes CASSLGSGFGAFF.

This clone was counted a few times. The CDR3 nucleotides read TGTGCCAGCAGTGGGGGTGGTGGACATAGCCTCTACGAGCAGTACTTC. Protein sequence: CASSGGGGHSLYEQYF. V and J are TRBV6-1 and TRBJ2-7, with D possibly being TRBD1 (5 bases). Trimming stripped 4 bases from V and 3 bases from J, with 19 bases between. This CDR3 comprises 16 residues. Germline CDR1 is MNHNS and CDR2 is SASEGT.

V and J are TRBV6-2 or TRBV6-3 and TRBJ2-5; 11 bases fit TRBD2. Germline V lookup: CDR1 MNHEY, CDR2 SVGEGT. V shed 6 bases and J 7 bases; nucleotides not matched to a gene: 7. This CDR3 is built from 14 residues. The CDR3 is CASSRDGLAGTQYF. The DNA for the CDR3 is TGTGCCAGCAGCCGGGATGGACTAGCGGGGACCCAGTACTTC.

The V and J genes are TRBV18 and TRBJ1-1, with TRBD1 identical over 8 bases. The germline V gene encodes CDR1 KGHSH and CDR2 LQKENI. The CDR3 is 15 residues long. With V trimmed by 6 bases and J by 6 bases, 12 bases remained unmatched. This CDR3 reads CASSTEDRVDPEAFF. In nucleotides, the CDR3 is TGTGCCAGCTCTACTGAGGACAGGGTGGATCCTGAAGCTTTCTTT. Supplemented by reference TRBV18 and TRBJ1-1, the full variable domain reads NAGVMQNPRHLVRRRGQEARLRCSPMKGHSHVYWYRQLPEEGLKFMVYLQKENIIDESGMPKERFSAEFPKEGPSILRIQQVVRGDSAAYFCASSTEDRVDPEAFFGQGTRLTVV.

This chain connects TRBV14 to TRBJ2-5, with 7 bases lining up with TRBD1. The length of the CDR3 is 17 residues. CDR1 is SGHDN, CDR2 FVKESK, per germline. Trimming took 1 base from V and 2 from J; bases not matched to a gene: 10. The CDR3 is CASSQVKGAPFQETQYF. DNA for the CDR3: TGTGCCAGCAGCCAAGTTAAGGGGGCCCCGTTTCAAGAGACCCAGTACTTC.

CDR3 sequence (DNA): TGTGCCAGCAGCCAAGTAGGGGTTCTGGGCTACACCTTC. The encoded protein is CASSQVGVLGYTF. V gene TRBV14 combines with J gene TRBJ1-2; possible D gene TRBD1, 5 bases. This CDR3 region has 13 residues. Germline V CDR1 and CDR2: SGHDN, FVKESK. The germline V and J ends were trimmed by 1 base and 8 bases, with 11 bases remaining between them. Full variable domain (outside the CDR3, taken from reference TRBV14 and TRBJ1-2): EAGVTQFPSHSVIEKGQTVTLRCDPISGHDNLYWYRRVMGKEIKFLLHFVKESKQDESGMPNNRFLAERTGGTYSTLKVQPAELEDSGVYFCASSQVGVLGYTFGSGTRLTVV.

The CDR3 DNA follows: TGTGCCAGCAGTGAGACTAGCGGGGGGGCGAGGGAGCAGTTCTTC. It yields the protein CASSETSGGAREQFF. The chain is built from TRBV6-1 and TRBJ2-1; the match to TRBD2 covers 14 bases. The germline V gene encodes CDR1 MNHNS and CDR2 SASEGT. There are 15 residues in the CDR3. V gave up 3 bases and J gave up 10 bases; unmatched junction bases: 5.

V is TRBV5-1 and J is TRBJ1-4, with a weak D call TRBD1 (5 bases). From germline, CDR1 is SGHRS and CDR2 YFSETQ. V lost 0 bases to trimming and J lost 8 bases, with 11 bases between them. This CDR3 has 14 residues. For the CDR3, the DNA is TGCGCCAGCAGCTTGGGCAGGGTCGGAGAAAAACTGTTTTTT. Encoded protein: CASSLGRVGEKLFF.

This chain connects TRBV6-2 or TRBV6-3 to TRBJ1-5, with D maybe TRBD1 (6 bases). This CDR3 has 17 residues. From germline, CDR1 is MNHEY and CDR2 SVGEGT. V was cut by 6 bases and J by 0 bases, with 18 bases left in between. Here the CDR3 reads CASSLSVGAGSNQPQHF. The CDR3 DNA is TGTGCCAGCAGCCTAAGCGTGGGGGCCGGTAGCAATCAGCCCCAGCATTTT.

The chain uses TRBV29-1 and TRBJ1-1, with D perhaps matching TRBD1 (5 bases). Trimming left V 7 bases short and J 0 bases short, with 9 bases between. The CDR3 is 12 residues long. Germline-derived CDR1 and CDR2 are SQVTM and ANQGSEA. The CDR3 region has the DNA TGCAGCGGGGGCGCAATGAACACTGAAGCTTTCTTT. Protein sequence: CSGGAMNTEAFF.

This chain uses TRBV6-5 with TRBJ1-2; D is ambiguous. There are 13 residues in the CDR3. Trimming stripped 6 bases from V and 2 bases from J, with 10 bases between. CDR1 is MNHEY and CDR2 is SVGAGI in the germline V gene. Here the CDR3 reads CASRPNRNYGYTF. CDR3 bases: TGTGCCAGCAGACCAAACAGAAACTATGGCTACACCTTC.

The DNA of the CDR3 is TGTGCCAGCAGTTCTCCCCGACAGGGGCGGTATGGCTACACCTTC. This encodes CASSSPRQGRYGYTF. V and J are TRBV6-2 or TRBV6-3 and TRBJ1-2, with 8 positions matching TRBD1. V was clipped by 4 bases and J by 5 bases; unmatched bases: 9. Germline values: CDR1 MNHEY, CDR2 SVGEGT. This CDR3 is built from 15 residues.